A few counts support the clone carrying this TCR beta chain. J was trimmed by 5 bases and V by 6 bases; bases with no gene match: 9. From germline, CDR1 is SEHNR and CDR2 FQNEAQ (reference sequence). This CDR3 is 15 amino acids long. Researchers ran the PCR with 60 Vbeta and 13 Jbeta primers. Repertoires were generated with immunoSEQ multiplex PCR, while TCRdb's copy carries only in-frame clones and drops some. The sample lists some 140,000 clones; 70% to 80% were seen once. The data were obtained in a study of cytomegalovirus exposure and HLA in healthy donors. This sequence originates from a man aged 25 to 40 in good health and CMV-seropositive. The chain employs TRBV7-9 and TRBJ2-5; TRBD2 agrees at 10 bases. Source material: PBMCs. CDR3 region: CASSDSGRAVETQYF. For the CDR3, the DNA is TGTGCCAGCAGTGACAGCGGGAGGGCGGTGGAGACCCAGTACTTC. The whole variable domain, filled in from reference TRBV7-9 and TRBJ2-5, reads DTGVSQNPRHKITKRGQNVTFRCDPISEHNRLYWYRQTLGQGPEFLTYFQNEAQLEKSRLLSDRFSAERPKGSFSTLEIQRTEQGDSAMYLCASSDSGRAVETQYFGPGTRLLVL.